This TCR beta chain was sequenced for a study of response to subunit inactivated influenza vaccine. TCRdb independently ran MiXCR on the RT-PCR reads; one entry per CDR3 protein. This table has roughly 710,000 distinct CDR3 sequences, about 14% appearing once. Study conclusions and caveats: Researchers suggested that each seasonal influenza vaccination recruits few new T cells.

Germline V lookup: CDR1 DFQATT, CDR2 SNEGSKA (reference sequence). V gave up 1 base and J gave up 0 bases, with 10 bases separating them. This CDR3 spans 16 amino acids. This clonotype was counted a few times. The antigen is undetermined. The TCR was taken from a man between 50 and 59 years old who received an inactivated influenza vaccine. The specimen comprised PBMCs from blood, sampled less than 15 days before vaccination. The chain recombines TRBV20-1 with TRBJ1-6, with unresolved D. The CDR3 loop reads CSARGEVSSYNSPLHF. The CDR3 region has the DNA TGCAGTGCTAGAGGGGAAGTTAGCTCCTATAATTCACCCCTCCACTTT.